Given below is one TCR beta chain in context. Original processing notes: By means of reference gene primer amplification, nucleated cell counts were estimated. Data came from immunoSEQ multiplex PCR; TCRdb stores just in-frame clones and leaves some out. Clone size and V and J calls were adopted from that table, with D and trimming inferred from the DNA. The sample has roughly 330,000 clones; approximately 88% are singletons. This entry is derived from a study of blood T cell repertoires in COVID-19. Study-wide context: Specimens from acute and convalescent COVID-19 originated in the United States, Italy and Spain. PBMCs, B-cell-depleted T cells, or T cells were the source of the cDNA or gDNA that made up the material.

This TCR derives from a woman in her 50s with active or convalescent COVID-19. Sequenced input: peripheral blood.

CDR3 DNA sequence: TGTGCCAGCAACTCACAGGGGCGCGGCACCGGGGAGCTGTTTTTT. It is translated as CASNSQGRGTGELFF. The chain links TRBV9 to TRBJ2-2, with 7 positions matching TRBD1. V dropped 6 bases and J dropped 4; count of bases not matched to a gene: 9. The CDR3 is made up of 15 amino acids. Per germline, CDR1 SGDLS and CDR2 YYNGEE.